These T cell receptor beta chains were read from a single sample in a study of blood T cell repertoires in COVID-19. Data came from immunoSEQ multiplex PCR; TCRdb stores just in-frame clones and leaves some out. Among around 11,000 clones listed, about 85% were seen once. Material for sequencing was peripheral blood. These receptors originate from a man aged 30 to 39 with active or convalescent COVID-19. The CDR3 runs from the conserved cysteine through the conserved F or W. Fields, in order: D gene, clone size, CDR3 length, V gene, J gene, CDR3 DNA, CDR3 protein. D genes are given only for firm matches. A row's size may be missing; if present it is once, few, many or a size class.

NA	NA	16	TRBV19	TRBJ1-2	TGTGCCAGTAGTATGGCACCGCTGCTTTCTAACTATGGCTACACCTTC	CASSMAPLLSNYGYTF
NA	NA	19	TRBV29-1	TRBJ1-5	TGCAGCGTTGAACCCGGGTACGACAGGAACACTGGGAGCAATCAGCCCCAGCATTTT	CSVEPGYDRNTGSNQPQHF
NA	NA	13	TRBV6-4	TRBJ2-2	TGTGCCAGCAGTGACACGGGGACCGGGGAGCTGTTTTTT	CASSDTGTGELFF
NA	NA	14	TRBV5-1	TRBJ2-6	TGCGCCAGCAGCCCCGAGGGTGGGGCCAACGTCCTGACTTTC	CASSPEGGANVLTF
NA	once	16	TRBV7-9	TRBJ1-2	TGTGCCAGCAGCTCCCCCATAAGTAGAGGGGAGGATGGCTACACCTTC	CASSSPISRGEDGYTF
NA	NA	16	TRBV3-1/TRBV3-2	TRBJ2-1	TGTGCCAGCAGCCAACCCCCAGGGGTGGCTAGCAATGAGCAGTTCTTC	CASSQPPGVASNEQFF
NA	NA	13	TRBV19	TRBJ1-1	TGTGCCACTGGGACATCCATGAACACTGAAGCTTTCTTT	CATGTSMNTEAFF
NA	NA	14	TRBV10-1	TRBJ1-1	TGCGCCAGCAGTGAGTCGAGGCTAAACACTGAAGCTTTCTTT	CASSESRLNTEAFF
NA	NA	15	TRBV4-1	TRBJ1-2	TGCGCCAGCAGCCACCCGAAGACAGGTTACTATGGCTACACCTTC	CASSHPKTGYYGYTF
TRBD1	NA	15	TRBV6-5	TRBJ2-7	TGTGCCAGCAGCAGACAGGGGTCGGATGGGTACGAGCAGTACTTC	CASSRQGSDGYEQYF
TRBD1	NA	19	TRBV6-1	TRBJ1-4	TGTGCCAGCAGTGAACGCCCGGGACAGGGGGGGGCAACTAATGAAAAACTGTTTTTT	CASSERPGQGGATNEKLFF
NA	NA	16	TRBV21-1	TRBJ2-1	TGTGCCAGCAGCAAAGTAAAGCGGGGGGGCTCTAGCGAGCAGTTCTTC	CASSKVKRGGSSEQFF
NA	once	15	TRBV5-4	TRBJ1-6	TGTGCCAGCAGCTACCTAGGGGCAGGGAGGTCACCCCTCCACTTT	CASSYLGAGRSPLHF
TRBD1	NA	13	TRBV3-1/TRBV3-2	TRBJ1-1	TGTGCCAGCAGCGGGGGACAGGGGCCTGAAGCTTTCTTT	CASSGGQGPEAFF
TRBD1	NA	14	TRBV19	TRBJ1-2	TGTGCCAGTAGCGAAACAGGGGGCGCTTATGGCTACACCTTC	CASSETGGAYGYTF
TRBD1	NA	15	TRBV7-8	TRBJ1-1	TGTGCCAGCAGCTTCACGACAGGGGCAGACACTGAAGCTTTCTTT	CASSFTTGADTEAFF
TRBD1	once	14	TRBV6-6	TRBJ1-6	TGTGCCAGCAGTCTACAGGGGGTCGGTTCACCCCTCCACTTT	CASSLQGVGSPLHF
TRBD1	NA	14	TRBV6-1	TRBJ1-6	TGTGCCAGCAGTGAAGGGACAGGGGGCTCACCCCTCCACTTT	CASSEGTGGSPLHF